These 8 T cell receptor beta chains originate from one sample sequenced in a study of blood T cells in healthy people across ages. Through a sample-barcoded 5' primer and a J-beta primer mix, a second PCR was run for about 6 to 12 cycles. TCRdb re-called the 5' RACE reads with MiXCR, one entry per CDR3 protein. The sample records roughly 1.7 million distinct CDR3 sequences, about 35% being singletons. Material: blood. These receptors were taken from a young woman in good health.

There are a few counts of this clonotype. The chain is built from TRBV20-1 and TRBJ2-7; 11 bases match TRBD1. This CDR3 comprises 15 residues. The germline V gene encodes CDR1 DFQATT and CDR2 SNEGSKA (reference sequence). The ends lost 0 bases at V and 3 bases at J; junction bases unmatched: 4. This CDR3 reads CSAREKGQGVYEQYF. The DNA for the CDR3 is TGCAGTGCTAGAGAGAAGGGACAGGGGGTCTACGAGCAGTACTTC.

The rearrangement links TRBV7-9 to TRBJ2-3; 11 positions match TRBD2. V lost 5 bases and J lost 2; bases outside the gene matches: 9. This CDR3 region has 17 residues. Germline CDR1 and CDR2: SEHNR and FQNEAQ (reference sequence). In DNA, the CDR3 is TGTGCCAGCAGCCCTAGACTAGCGGGGAACCCCACAGATACGCAGTATTTT. Its protein product is CASSPRLAGNPTDTQYF.

This clonotype was seen only a few times. V usage is TRBV4-1 and J usage is TRBJ1-1, with no clear D. Germline CDR1 MGHRA, CDR2 YSYEKL. This CDR3 spans 16 amino acids. Deletions cut 0 bases from V and 1 base from J, with 12 bases between. The CDR3 protein is CASSQEGSLRNTEAFF. DNA of the CDR3: TGCGCCAGCAGCCAAGAGGGCAGCCTCAGGAACACTGAAGCTTTCTTT.

This clonotype was recorded once. A read error may explain this, as a much larger clone is one base away. The chain recombines TRBV29-1 with TRBJ1-2, with 9 bases lining up with TRBD1. The junction had 6 bases not matched to a gene; V was cut back by 3 bases and J by 4 bases. Looked up from germline, CDR1 is SQVTM and CDR2 is ANQGSEA. The CDR3 is made up of 14 amino acids. The CDR3 reads CSVEGQGIGYGYTF. The CDR3 DNA reads as TGCAGCGTTGAGGGACAGGGTATAGGCTATGGCTACACCTTC.

The V call is TRBV20-1, the J call TRBJ2-7, with D perhaps matching TRBD2 (5 bases). V shed 1 base and J shed 6 bases, with 19 bases lying between them. Germline V CDR1 and CDR2: DFQATT, SNEGSKA (reference sequence). The CDR3 has 15 residues. The DNA for the CDR3 is TGCAGTGCTAGAGCCCGCGGAGCGGTTAGACCCGAGCAGTACTTC. This codes for CSARARGAVRPEQYF.

This clonotype turned up a few times. The chain employs TRBV5-1 and TRBJ2-1, with TRBD1 matching 8 bases. The length of the CDR3 is 14 residues. CDR1 is SGHRS and CDR2 is YFSETQ in the germline V gene. V was clipped by 4 bases and J by 7 bases; unmatched bases: 7. The CDR3 DNA is TGCGCCAGCAGCCTTAGGACAGGGATGAATGAGCAGTTCTTC. It codes for CASSLRTGMNEQFF.

The rearrangement links TRBV9 to TRBJ2-1; perhaps TRBD2 as D (6 bases). Germline loops: CDR1 SGDLS, CDR2 YYNGEE. The length of the CDR3 is 15 residues. V was trimmed by 4 bases and J by 5 bases, leaving 16 bases between them. This chain's CDR3 is CASSPPPGENNEQFF. The CDR3 nucleotides read TGTGCCAGCAGCCCTCCCCCGGGAGAGAACAATGAGCAGTTCTTC.

This clonotype was observed many times. V and J are TRBV29-1 and TRBJ2-4; D is perhaps TRBD2 (6 bases). The ends were cut back, 3 bases at V and 3 bases at J, with 12 bases in the middle. Germline CDR1 reads SQVTM; CDR2 reads ANQGSEA. This CDR3 has 14 residues. The CDR3 DNA reads TGCAGCGTTGAGGAGGGCGAAGGCAAAAACATTCAGTACTTC. Protein product: CSVEEGEGKNIQYF.